These 18 T cell receptor beta chains came from one sample sequenced in a study of T cells in Graves' hyperthyroidism and ophthalmopathy. RNA transcripts provided the source from which TCR beta CDR3 regions were amplified. The HTBI primer set was used in a first-round RT-PCR of the TCR CDR3. TCRdb independently ran MiXCR on the multiplex PCR reads; one entry per CDR3 protein. The table has 240,000 or so distinct CDR3 sequences, over 15% seen once. Sequencing was performed on blood. Source of these receptors: a woman younger than 35 with Graves' ophthalmopathy.

Ten or more counts support this clonotype. The CDR3: CASSLILAGSVWGFYNEQFF. CDR3 nucleotide sequence: TGTGCCAGCAGCTTAATCCTAGCGGGGTCGGTCTGGGGTTTCTACAATGAGCAGTTCTTC. The chain links TRBV11-2 to TRBJ2-1, with TRBD2 matching 9 bases. The V and J ends lost 2 bases and 3 bases, in that order; junction bases with no gene match: 17. Germline CDR1 is SGHAT and CDR2 is FQNNGV. This CDR3 is built from 20 residues.

The J gene is TRBJ2-1, the V gene TRBV13, with TRBD2 matching 12 bases. After removal of 5 bases from V and 6 bases from J, the junction contained 5 bases not matched to a gene. The CDR3 sequence is 15 residues long. Germline lookup yields CDR1 PRHDT and CDR2 FYEKMQ (reference sequence). CDR3 sequence (DNA): TGTGCCAGCAGCGAGACTAGCGGGAGTGGCAATGAGCAGTTCTTC. It is translated as CASSETSGSGNEQFF. The complete variable domain, with remaining parts taken from reference TRBV13 and TRBJ2-1, reads AAGVIQSPRHLIKEKRETATLKCYPIPRHDTVYWYQQGPGQDPQFLISFYEKMQSDKGSIPDRFSAQQFSDYHSELNMSSLELGDSALYFCASSETSGSGNEQFFGPGTRLTVL.

At least ten counts were recorded for this clonotype. The chain employs TRBV11-3 and TRBJ2-2; the D call may be TRBD1 or TRBD2 (5 bases each). Looked up from germline, CDR1 is SGHNT and CDR2 is YENEEA. The CDR3 runs 14 residues. Trimming pared 0 bases from V and 4 bases from J, leaving 6 bases between. The CDR3 DNA reads TGTGCCAGCAGCTTAGATGGGGGCACCGGGGAGCTGTTTTTT. Translated: CASSLDGGTGELFF.

In this sample, this clonotype turned up a few times. The chain joins TRBV6-2 or TRBV6-3 to TRBJ1-6, with a weak D call TRBD1 (6 bases). This CDR3 contains 14 residues. V shed 2 bases and J shed 7 bases, with 9 bases lying between them. The germline V gene has CDR1 MNHEY and CDR2 SVGEGT. DNA for the CDR3: TGTGCCAGCAGTTACGGGGGCAGGAATTCACCCCTCCACTTT. Translating gives CASSYGGRNSPLHF.

Many counts were recorded for this clonotype. The V gene is TRBV3-1, the J gene TRBJ1-2; 9 bases map to TRBD1. J lost 3 bases, V lost 4 bases, and 6 bases had no gene match. CDR1 is LGHDT, CDR2 YNNKEL, per germline (reference sequence). This CDR3 region has 15 residues. For the CDR3, the DNA is TGTGCCAGCAGCCCGGGACAGGGCAGAGACTATGGCTACACCTTC. Translated, it gives CASSPGQGRDYGYTF.

This clonotype was seen at least ten times. V is TRBV9 and J is TRBJ2-3; the D gene is possibly TRBD1 (6 bases). The CDR3 runs to 16 residues. The germline gives CDR1 SGDLS, CDR2 YYNGEE. Trimming left V 1 base short and J 1 base short, with 13 bases between. DNA for the CDR3: TGTGCCAGCAGCGTACCTATACAGGGTGGCACAGATACGCAGTATTTT. Residues: CASSVPIQGGTDTQYF.

This clonotype came up many times. V usage is TRBV3-1 and J usage is TRBJ2-3, with D possibly matching TRBD2 (6 bases). Germline V lookup: CDR1 LGHDT, CDR2 YNNKEL (reference sequence). V was cut by 4 bases and J by 2 bases, with 13 bases left in between. The CDR3 totals 15 residues. The CDR3 DNA sequence: TGTGCCAGCAGCCCCCGGGACTTCGACACAGATACGCAGTATTTT. Its translation is CASSPRDFDTDTQYF.

This clonotype was picked up many times. The chain has TRBV28 and TRBJ1-1; 7 positions match TRBD1. This CDR3 spans 15 amino acids. Unmatched junction bases numbered 8, after V lost 6 bases and J lost 1 base. Germline V gene lookup returns CDR1 MDHEN and CDR2 SYDVKM. CDR3 sequence: CASRRRDRENTEAFF. CDR3 coding DNA: TGTGCCAGCAGGAGACGGGACAGAGAGAACACTGAAGCTTTCTTT.

At least ten counts were recorded for this clonotype. V gene TRBV7-8 combines with J gene TRBJ1-2; TRBD1 is a possible D gene (5 bases). V lost 0 bases and J 2 bases, leaving 22 bases between the germline ends. Germline V gene data show CDR1 as SGHVS and CDR2 as FQNEAQ. The CDR3 is made up of 19 amino acids. The CDR3 region is CASSLAGVYVGERNYGYTF. The CDR3 bases are TGTGCCAGCAGCTTAGCGGGGGTTTATGTGGGGGAAAGAAACTATGGCTACACCTTC.

This clonotype was counted many times. CDR3 nucleotide sequence: TGTGCCAGTAGTCCTTCCCAGACGTATGGCTACACCTTC. It translates to CASSPSQTYGYTF. The chain has TRBV19 and TRBJ1-2; D gene uncertain. This CDR3 has 13 amino acids. Per germline, CDR1 LNHDA and CDR2 SQIVND (reference sequence). Trimming left V 5 bases short and J 5 bases short, with 12 bases between.

This clonotype was found many times. The chain recombines TRBV2 with TRBJ1-6; D ambiguous. The CDR3 totals 13 residues. Deletions cut 3 bases from V and 10 bases from J, with 10 bases between. Germline CDR1 SNHLY, CDR2 FYNNEI. CDR3 residues: CASSESLGSPLHF. The CDR3 DNA is TGTGCCAGCAGTGAGAGTCTGGGGTCACCCCTCCACTTT.

The chain employs TRBV29-1 and TRBJ1-1; TRBD1 aligns across 9 bases. This CDR3 is 14 amino acids long. CDR1 is SQVTM, CDR2 ANQGSEA, per germline. Losses at the gene ends were 1 base for V and 4 bases for J; bases not matched to a gene: 4. The CDR3 is CSVEASDRGTEAFF. The DNA for the CDR3 is TGCAGCGTTGAAGCTTCGGACAGGGGCACTGAAGCTTTCTTT.

This clonotype was seen many times. This chain joins TRBV2 and TRBJ1-2; 9 bases align to TRBD1. The CDR3 covers 16 residues. With 6 bases clipped from V and 4 bases from J, the junction kept 12 bases outside the gene matches. Germline V lookup: CDR1 SNHLY, CDR2 FYNNEI. DNA of the CDR3: TGTGCCAGCAGCGATGAAACCGGGACAGGGAGCTATGGCTACACCTTC. It encodes CASSDETGTGSYGYTF.

At least ten counts were recorded for this clonotype. One junction end disagrees with the germline gene, perhaps due to a read error. J is TRBJ2-2 and V is TRBV7-9; 10 bases are a match to TRBD2. Looked up from germline, CDR1 is SEHNR and CDR2 is FQNEAQ (reference sequence). This CDR3 contains 16 residues. The CDR3 DNA follows: TGTGCCAGCAGCTTAGCGCCTAGCGGGAGCACCGGGGAGCTATTTTTT. Translation gives CASSLAPSGSTGELFF.

The chain links TRBV29-1 to TRBJ1-1, with D unresolved. CDR3 length: 11 amino acids. Germline CDR1 and CDR2: SQVTM and ANQGSEA. Trimming shortened V by 4 bases and J by 7 bases, and 10 bases separated the two germline ends. The CDR3 nucleotides are TGCAGCGTTGGGCGGAACGGTGAAGCTTTCTTT. Translation: CSVGRNGEAFF. Full variable domain (outside the CDR3, taken from reference TRBV29-1 and TRBJ1-1): SAVISQKPSRDICQRGTSLTIQCQVDSQVTMMFWYRQQPGQSLTLIATANQGSEATYESGFVIDKFPISRPNLTFSTLTVSNMSPEDSSIYLCSVGRNGEAFFGQGTRLTVV.

This clonotype was observed a few times. A much larger clone differs from this one at a single base, so this may be a read error. This chain connects TRBV24-1 to TRBJ1-5; maybe TRBD1 (6 bases). Trimming removed 12 bases from V and 2 bases from J, with 19 bases in between. The CDR3 is 15 amino acids. CDR1 KGHDR and CDR2 SFDVKD come from the germline V gene. Here the CDR3 DNA reads TGTGCCGGGGGCCACAGACTCCTTGGCAATCAGCCCCAGCATTTT. Its translation is CAGGHRLLGNQPQHF.

This clonotype was seen many times. The chain carries TRBV28 and TRBJ1-2; D is ambiguous. V shed 5 bases and J shed 1 base, with 11 bases lying between them. Germline CDR1 and CDR2: MDHEN and SYDVKM. This CDR3 comprises 14 residues. The chain's CDR3 is CASSVSGINYGYTF. In nucleotides, the CDR3 is TGTGCCAGCAGTGTTTCAGGAATTAACTATGGCTACACCTTC.

The table lists this clonotype with many counts. The rearrangement joins TRBV30 to TRBJ2-1; 8 bases are a match to TRBD1. Germline V gives CDR1 GTSNPN, CDR2 SVGIG (reference sequence). V dropped 0 bases and J dropped 8; count of bases not matched to a gene: 6. The length of the CDR3 is 14 residues. This CDR3 reads CAWSVTTGADEQFF. In nucleotides, the CDR3 is TGTGCCTGGAGTGTAACGACAGGGGCGGATGAGCAGTTCTTC. Using reference TRBV30 and TRBJ2-1 for the parts outside the CDR3, the full variable domain is SQTIHQWPATLVQPVGSPLSLECTVEGTSNPNLYWYRQAAGRGLQLLFYSVGIGQISSEVPQNLSASRPQDRQFILSSKKLLLSDSGFYLCAWSVTTGADEQFFGPGTRLTVL.